The source of this T cell receptor (beta chain) is a study of blood T cell repertoires in COVID-19. For the study at large: Samples taken during acute and convalescent COVID-19 were collected in the United States, Italy and Spain. T cells, B-cell-depleted T cells, or PBMCs supplied cDNA or gDNA.

The Seattle patients joined while their infection was active and were tracked longitudinally afterward. Using immunoSEQ multiplex PCR, the repertoire was profiled, and TCRdb retains in-frame clones only, with some absent. This table holds 120,000 or so clones, around 82% found once. This sequence was found in a man aged 25-45 years with COVID-19, enrolled during active disease. The sequencing sample was made of peripheral blood.

The DNA for the CDR3 is TGTGCCAGCAGTCATGGACAGGGATGGACTGAAGCTTTCTTT. Protein: CASSHGQGWTEAFF. The V and J genes are TRBV6-5 and TRBJ1-1, with 8 bases fitting TRBD1. This CDR3 spans 14 amino acids. Germline CDR1 MNHEY, CDR2 SVGAGI. Unmatched junction bases numbered 7, after V lost 5 bases and J lost 5 bases.